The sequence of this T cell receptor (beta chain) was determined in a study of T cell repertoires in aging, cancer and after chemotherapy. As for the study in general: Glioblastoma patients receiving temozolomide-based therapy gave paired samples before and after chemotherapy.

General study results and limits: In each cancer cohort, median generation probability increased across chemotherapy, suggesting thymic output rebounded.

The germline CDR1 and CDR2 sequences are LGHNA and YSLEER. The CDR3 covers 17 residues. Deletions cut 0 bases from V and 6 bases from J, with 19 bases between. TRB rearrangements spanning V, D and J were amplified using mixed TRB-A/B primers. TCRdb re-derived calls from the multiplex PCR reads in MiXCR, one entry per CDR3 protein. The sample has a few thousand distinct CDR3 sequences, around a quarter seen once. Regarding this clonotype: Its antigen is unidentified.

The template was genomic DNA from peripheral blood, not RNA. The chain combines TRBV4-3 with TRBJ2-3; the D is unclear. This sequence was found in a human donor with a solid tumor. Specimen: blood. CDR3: CASSQEIPPRAADTQYF. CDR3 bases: TGCGCCAGCAGCCAAGAAATCCCCCCTCGGGCGGCGGATACGCAGTATTTT.